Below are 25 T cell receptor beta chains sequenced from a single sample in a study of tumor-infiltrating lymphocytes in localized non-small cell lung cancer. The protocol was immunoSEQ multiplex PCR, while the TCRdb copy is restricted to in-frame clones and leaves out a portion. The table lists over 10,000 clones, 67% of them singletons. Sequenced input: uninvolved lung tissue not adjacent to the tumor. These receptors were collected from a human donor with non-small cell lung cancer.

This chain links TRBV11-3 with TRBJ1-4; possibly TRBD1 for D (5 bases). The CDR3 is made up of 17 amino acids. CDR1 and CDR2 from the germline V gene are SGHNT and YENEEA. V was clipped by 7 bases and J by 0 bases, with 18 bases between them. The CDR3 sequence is CASTNSGLLSTNEKLFF. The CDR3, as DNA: TGTGCCAGCACTAACTCGGGACTGCTCTCAACTAATGAAAAACTGTTTTTT.

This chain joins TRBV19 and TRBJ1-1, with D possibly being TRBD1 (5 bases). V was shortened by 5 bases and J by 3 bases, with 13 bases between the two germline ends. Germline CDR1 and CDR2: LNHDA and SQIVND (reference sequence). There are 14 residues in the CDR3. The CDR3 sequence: CASSGRVGDTEAFF. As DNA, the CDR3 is TGTGCCAGTAGTGGCAGGGTCGGTGACACTGAAGCTTTCTTT.

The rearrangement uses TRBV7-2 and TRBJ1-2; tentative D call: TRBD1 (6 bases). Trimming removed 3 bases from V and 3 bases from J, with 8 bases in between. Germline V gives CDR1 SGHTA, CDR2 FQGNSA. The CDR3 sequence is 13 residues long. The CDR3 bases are TGTGCCAGCAGCTTTGACAGGTACTATGGCTACACCTTC. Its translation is CASSFDRYYGYTF.

CDR3 DNA sequence: TGTGCCAGCAGCGACAGGGTGACGGCAGATACGCAGTATTTT. Residues: CASSDRVTADTQYF. This chain uses TRBV7-2 with TRBJ2-3; 7 bases fit TRBD1. CDR3 size: 14 residues. CDR1 SGHTA and CDR2 FQGNSA come from the germline V gene. V gave up 5 bases and J gave up 4 bases; unmatched junction bases: 6. Looking up the rest from reference TRBV7-2 and TRBJ2-3 gives the full variable domain: GAGVSQSPSNKVTEKGKDVELRCDPISGHTALYWYRQSLGQGLEFLIYFQGNSAPDKSGLPSDRFSAERTGGSVSTLTIQRTQQEDSAVYLCASSDRVTADTQYFGPGTRLTVL.

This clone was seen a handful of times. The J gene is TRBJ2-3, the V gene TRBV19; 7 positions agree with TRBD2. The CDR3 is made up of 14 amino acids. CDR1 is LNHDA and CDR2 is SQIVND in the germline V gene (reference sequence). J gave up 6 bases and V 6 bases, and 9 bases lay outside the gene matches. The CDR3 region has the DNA TGTGCCAGTAGAGGTCGCCAGGGAGGGGATACGCAGTATTTT. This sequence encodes CASRGRQGGDTQYF.

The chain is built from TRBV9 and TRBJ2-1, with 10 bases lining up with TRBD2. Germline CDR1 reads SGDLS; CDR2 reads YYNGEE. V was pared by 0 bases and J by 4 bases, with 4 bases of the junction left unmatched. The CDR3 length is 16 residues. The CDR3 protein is CASSVGIAGGYNEQFF. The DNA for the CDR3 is TGTGCCAGCAGCGTAGGCATAGCGGGGGGTTACAATGAGCAGTTCTTC.

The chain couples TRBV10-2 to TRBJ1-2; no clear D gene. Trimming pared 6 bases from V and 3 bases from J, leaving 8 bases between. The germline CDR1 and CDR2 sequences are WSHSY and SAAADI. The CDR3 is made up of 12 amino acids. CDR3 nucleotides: TGCGCCAGCAGCCGGGATGACTATGGCTACACCTTC. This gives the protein CASSRDDYGYTF.

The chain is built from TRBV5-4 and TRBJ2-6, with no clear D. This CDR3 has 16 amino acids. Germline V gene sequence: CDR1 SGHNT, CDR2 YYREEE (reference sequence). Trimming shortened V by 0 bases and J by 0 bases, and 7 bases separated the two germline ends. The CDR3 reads CASSLDIDSGANVLTF. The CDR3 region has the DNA TGTGCCAGCAGCTTGGACATCGACTCTGGGGCCAACGTCCTGACTTTC.

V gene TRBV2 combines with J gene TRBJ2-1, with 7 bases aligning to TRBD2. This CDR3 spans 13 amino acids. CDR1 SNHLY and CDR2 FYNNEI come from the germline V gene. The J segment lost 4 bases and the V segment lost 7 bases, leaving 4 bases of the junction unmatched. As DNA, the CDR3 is TGTGCCAGCACCCTGGGAGGGTACAATGAGCAGTTCTTC. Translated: CASTLGGYNEQFF.

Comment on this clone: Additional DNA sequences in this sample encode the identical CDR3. The CDR3 DNA follows: TGTGCCAGCAGCGTAGAGATGAACACTGAAGCTTTCTTT. Its translation is CASSVEMNTEAFF. The J gene is TRBJ1-1, the V gene TRBV9; no reliable D call. Germline V gene data show CDR1 as SGDLS and CDR2 as YYNGEE. The CDR3 runs 13 residues. V lost 0 bases and J 0 bases, leaving 3 bases between the germline ends.

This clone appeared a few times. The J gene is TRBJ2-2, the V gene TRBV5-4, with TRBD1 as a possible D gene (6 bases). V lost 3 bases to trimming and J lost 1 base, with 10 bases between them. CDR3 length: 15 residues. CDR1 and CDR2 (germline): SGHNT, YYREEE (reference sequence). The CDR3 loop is CASSSPGQNTGELFF. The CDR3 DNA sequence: TGTGCCAGCAGCTCGCCGGGACAGAACACCGGGGAGCTGTTTTTT.

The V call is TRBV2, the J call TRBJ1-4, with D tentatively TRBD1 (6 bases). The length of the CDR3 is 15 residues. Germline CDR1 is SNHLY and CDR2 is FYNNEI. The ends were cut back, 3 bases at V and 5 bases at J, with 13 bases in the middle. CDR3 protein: CASSDRQAGNEKLFF. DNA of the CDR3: TGTGCCAGCAGTGATAGACAGGCCGGGAATGAAAAACTGTTTTTT.

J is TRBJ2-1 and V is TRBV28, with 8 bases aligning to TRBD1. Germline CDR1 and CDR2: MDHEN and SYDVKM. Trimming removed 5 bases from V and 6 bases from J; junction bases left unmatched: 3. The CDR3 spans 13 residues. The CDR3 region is CASSNTGGNEQFF. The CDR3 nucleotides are TGTGCCAGCAGTAACACAGGGGGCAATGAGCAGTTCTTC.

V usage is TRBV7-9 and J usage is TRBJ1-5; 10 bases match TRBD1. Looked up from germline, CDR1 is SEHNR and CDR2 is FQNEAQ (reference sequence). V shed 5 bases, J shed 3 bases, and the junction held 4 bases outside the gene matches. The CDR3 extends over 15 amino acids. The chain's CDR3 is CASSPTGGYNQPQHF. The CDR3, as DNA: TGTGCCAGCAGCCCGACAGGGGGCTACAATCAGCCCCAGCATTTT.

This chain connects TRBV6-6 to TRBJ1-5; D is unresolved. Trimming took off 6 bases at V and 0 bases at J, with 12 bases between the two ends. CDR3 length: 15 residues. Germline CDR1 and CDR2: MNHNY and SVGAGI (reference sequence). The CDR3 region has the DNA TGTGCCAGCAGGGCGGAAGTTCGTAGCAATCAGCCCCAGCATTTT. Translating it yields CASRAEVRSNQPQHF.

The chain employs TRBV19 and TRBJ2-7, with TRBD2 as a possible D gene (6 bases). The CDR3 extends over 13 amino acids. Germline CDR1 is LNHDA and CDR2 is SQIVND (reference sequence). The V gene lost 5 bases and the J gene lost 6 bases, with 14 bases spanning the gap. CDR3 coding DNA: TGTGCCAGTAGTCCGATGACTAGTTCCGAGCAGTACTTC. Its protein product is CASSPMTSSEQYF.

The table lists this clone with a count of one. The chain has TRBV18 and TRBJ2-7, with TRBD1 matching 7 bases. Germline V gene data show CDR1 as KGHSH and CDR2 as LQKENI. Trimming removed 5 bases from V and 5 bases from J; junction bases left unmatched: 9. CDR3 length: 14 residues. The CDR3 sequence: CASSFRDRSHEQYF. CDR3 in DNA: TGTGCCAGCTCATTCCGGGACAGAAGTCACGAGCAGTACTTC.

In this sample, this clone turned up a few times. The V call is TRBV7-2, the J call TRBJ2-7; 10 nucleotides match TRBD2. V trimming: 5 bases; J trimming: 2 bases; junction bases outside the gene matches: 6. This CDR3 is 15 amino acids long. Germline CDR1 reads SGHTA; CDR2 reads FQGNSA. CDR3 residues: CASSPIAGGAYEQYF. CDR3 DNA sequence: TGTGCCAGCAGCCCCATAGCGGGAGGAGCCTACGAGCAGTACTTC.

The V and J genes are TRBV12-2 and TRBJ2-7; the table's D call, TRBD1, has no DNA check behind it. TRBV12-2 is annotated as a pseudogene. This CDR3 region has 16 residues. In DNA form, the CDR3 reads TGTGCAAGTCGCTTGACAGGGGGCCGATCCTCCTACGAGCAGTACTTC. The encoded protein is CASRLTGGRSSYEQYF.

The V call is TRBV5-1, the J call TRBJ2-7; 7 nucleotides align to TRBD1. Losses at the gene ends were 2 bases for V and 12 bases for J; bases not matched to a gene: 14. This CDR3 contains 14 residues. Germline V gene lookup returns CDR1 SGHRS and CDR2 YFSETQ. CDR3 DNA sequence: TGCGCCAGCAGCTTAGAAGGGACAGATCTACGGTTGTACTTC. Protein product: CASSLEGTDLRLYF.

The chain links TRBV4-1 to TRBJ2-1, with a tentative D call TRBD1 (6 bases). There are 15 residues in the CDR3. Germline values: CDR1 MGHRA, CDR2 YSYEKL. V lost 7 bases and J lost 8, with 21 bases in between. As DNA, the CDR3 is TGCGCCAGCACCTTAATTTGGAACAGGGCCCATGAGCAGTTCTTC. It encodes CASTLIWNRAHEQFF.

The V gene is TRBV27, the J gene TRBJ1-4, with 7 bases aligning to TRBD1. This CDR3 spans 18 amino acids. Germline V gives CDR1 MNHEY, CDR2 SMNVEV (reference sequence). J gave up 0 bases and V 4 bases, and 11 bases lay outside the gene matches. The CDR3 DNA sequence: TGTGCCAGCAGTTCCTCCCGACAGGGCCTTTCAACTAATGAAAAACTGTTTTTT. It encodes CASSSSRQGLSTNEKLFF.

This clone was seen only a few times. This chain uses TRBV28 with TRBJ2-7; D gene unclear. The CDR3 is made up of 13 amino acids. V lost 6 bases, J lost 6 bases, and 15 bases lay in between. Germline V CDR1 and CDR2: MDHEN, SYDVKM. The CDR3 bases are TGTGCCAGCAGAGAGGCAGGTTCCCTCGAGCAGTACTTC. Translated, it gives CASREAGSLEQYF.

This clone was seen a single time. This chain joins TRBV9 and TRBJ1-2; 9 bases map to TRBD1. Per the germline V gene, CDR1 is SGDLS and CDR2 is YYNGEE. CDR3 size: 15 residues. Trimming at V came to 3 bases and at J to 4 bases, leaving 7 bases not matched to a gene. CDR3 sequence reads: CASSGQLTGGYGYTF. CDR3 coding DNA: TGTGCCAGCAGCGGACAGTTGACAGGGGGCTATGGCTACACCTTC.

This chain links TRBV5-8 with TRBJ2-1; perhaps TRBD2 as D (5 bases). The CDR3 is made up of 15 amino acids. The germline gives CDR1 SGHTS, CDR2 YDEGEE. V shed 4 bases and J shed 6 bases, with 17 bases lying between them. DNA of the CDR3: TGTGCCAGCAGCCCCCGGACCCGGGATTCCAATGAGCAGTTCTTC. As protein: CASSPRTRDSNEQFF.